The present T cell receptor beta chain was sequenced within a study of cytomegalovirus exposure and HLA in healthy donors. The CDR3 runs to 13 residues. V was clipped by 7 bases and J by 4 bases; unmatched bases: 6. Looked up from germline, CDR1 is SGHRS and CDR2 is YFSETQ. The PCR contained 60 Vbeta and 13 Jbeta primers. Clones were read by immunoSEQ multiplex PCR, and TCRdb kept only the in-frame ones, dropping some. Of about 130,000 clones listed, about three quarters are singletons. Material: PBMCs. The TCR originated in a woman aged 55-70 years in good health and CMV-seropositive. This chain joins TRBV5-1 and TRBJ2-5; 8 bases align to TRBD2. This CDR3 reads CASQRETLETQYF. The CDR3 DNA reads TGCGCCAGCCAGCGGGAGACTTTAGAGACCCAGTACTTC.